Below, 6 T cell receptor beta chains from the same sample are listed, as sequenced in a study of T cells after yellow fever vaccination. TCRdb itself ran the 5' RACE reads through MiXCR, one entry per CDR3 protein. This sample yields some 420,000 distinct CDR3 sequences, of which 18% are seen a single time; 18% belongs to the top ten. The material was PBMCs, obtained before the yellow fever booster vaccination. Every receptor here comes from a young man who received the YFV17D yellow fever vaccine.

This clonotype was seen a handful of times. The chain carries TRBV7-9 and TRBJ1-1; D unclear. Deletions cut 7 bases from V and 1 base from J, with 10 bases between. The germline V gene has CDR1 SEHNR and CDR2 FQNEAQ (reference sequence). This CDR3 spans 13 amino acids. This chain's CDR3 is CASTLSENTEAFF. For the CDR3, the DNA is TGTGCCAGCACCCTGTCAGAGAACACTGAAGCTTTCTTT.

This clonotype was observed a handful of times. The gene calls are TRBV4-3 and TRBJ2-3, with a possible D match to TRBD2 (5 bases). CDR3 length equals 15 residues. Trimming took off 4 bases at V and 4 bases at J, with 15 bases between the two ends. Looked up from germline, CDR1 is LGHNA and CDR2 is YSLEER. The DNA of the CDR3 is TGCGCCAGCAGCCTGCGGGCTACCCCCCCAGATACGCAGTATTTT. Amino acid sequence: CASSLRATPPDTQYF.

The chain employs TRBV29-1 and TRBJ2-7; unclear D gene. Looked up from germline, CDR1 is SQVTM and CDR2 is ANQGSEA. The ends were cut back, 6 bases at V and 2 bases at J, with 8 bases in the middle. The CDR3 runs 11 residues. The CDR3 reads CSVRVTYEQYF. The CDR3 nucleotides are TGCAGCGTCCGCGTCACCTACGAGCAGTACTTC.

This clonotype turned up a few times. The rearrangement uses TRBV14 and TRBJ2-1, with D possibly matching TRBD2 (6 bases). The CDR3 is 17 amino acids. Trimming took 0 bases from V and 7 from J, leaving 19 bases between them. Germline assignment: CDR1 SGHDN and CDR2 FVKESK. The CDR3 coding sequence is TGTGCCAGCAGCCAAGATTTTGTGGGGGGATACCTGAATGAGCAGTTCTTC. Its translation is CASSQDFVGGYLNEQFF.

The chain has TRBV5-1 and TRBJ1-6; D not certain. This CDR3 has 13 amino acids. V shed 0 bases and J shed 7 bases, with 5 bases lying between them. Germline V CDR1 and CDR2: SGHRS, YFSETQ. The CDR3 sequence is CASSLGLNSPLHF. For the CDR3, the DNA is TGCGCCAGCAGCTTGGGACTCAATTCACCCCTCCACTTT.

This clonotype was seen more than once but under ten times. This chain joins TRBV7-3 and TRBJ2-2; 9 positions agree with TRBD2. The CDR3 length is 16 residues. Germline CDR1 reads SGHTA; CDR2 reads FQGTGA. The V segment lost 5 bases and the J segment 6 bases; nucleotides outside the gene matches: 10. The CDR3 loop reads CASSPQAAGGAGELFF. The CDR3 bases are TGTGCCAGCAGCCCTCAGGCGGCGGGAGGGGCCGGGGAGCTGTTTTTT.